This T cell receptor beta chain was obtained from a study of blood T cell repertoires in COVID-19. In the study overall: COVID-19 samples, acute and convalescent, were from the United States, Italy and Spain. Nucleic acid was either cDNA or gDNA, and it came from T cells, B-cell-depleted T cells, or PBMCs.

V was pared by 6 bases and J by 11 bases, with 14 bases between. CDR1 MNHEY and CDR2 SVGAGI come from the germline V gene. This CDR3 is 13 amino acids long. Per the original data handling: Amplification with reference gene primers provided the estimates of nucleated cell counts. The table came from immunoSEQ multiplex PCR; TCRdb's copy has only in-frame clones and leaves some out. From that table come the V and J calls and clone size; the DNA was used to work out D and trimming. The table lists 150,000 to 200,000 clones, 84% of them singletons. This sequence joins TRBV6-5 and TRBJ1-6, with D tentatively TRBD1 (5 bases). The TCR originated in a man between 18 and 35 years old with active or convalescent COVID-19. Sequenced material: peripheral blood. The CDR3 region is CASRTSGSTPLHF. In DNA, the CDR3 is TGTGCCAGCAGGACTTCAGGGTCTACACCCCTCCACTTT.